Listed here is a single T cell receptor (beta chain). Germline V gene sequence: CDR1 SEHNR, CDR2 FQNEAQ (reference sequence). CDR3 length: 15 amino acids. Trimming stripped 8 bases from V and 4 bases from J, with 17 bases between. The data stem from a study of T cells after yellow fever vaccination. Universal primer sites and UMIs were introduced during 5'RACE template-switching synthesis of TCR cDNA. TCRdb passed the 5' RACE reads through MiXCR, listing each CDR3 protein once. The sample consists of just over 250,000 distinct CDR3 sequences, roughly 5.6% of them appearing once. The chain couples TRBV7-9 to TRBJ2-2; D might be TRBD1 (6 bases). This TCR was recovered from a man aged 18 to 29 who received the YFV17D yellow fever vaccine. The sample consisted of CD4+ T cells sorted from PBMCs, taken on the day of the yellow fever booster vaccination. This chain's CDR3 is CASVQSGRGTGELFF. The CDR3 bases are TGTGCCAGCGTCCAGTCAGGCAGGGGCACCGGGGAGCTGTTTTTT.